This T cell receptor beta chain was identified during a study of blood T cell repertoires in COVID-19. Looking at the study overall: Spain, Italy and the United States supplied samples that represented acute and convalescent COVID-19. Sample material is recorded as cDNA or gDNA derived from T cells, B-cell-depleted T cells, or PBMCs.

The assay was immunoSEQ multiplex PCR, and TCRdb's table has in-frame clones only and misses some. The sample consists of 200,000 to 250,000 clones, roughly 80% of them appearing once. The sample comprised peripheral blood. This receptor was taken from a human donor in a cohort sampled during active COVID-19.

The CDR3 DNA is TGTGCCAGCAGTGAAACAGGGGCGATCTATGGCTACACCTTC. It yields the protein CASSETGAIYGYTF. The V and J genes are TRBV2 and TRBJ1-2; 7 bases align to TRBD1. The CDR3 loop spans 14 amino acids. Per the germline V gene, CDR1 is SNHLY and CDR2 is FYNNEI. After removal of 2 bases from V and 4 bases from J, the junction contained 4 bases not matched to a gene.